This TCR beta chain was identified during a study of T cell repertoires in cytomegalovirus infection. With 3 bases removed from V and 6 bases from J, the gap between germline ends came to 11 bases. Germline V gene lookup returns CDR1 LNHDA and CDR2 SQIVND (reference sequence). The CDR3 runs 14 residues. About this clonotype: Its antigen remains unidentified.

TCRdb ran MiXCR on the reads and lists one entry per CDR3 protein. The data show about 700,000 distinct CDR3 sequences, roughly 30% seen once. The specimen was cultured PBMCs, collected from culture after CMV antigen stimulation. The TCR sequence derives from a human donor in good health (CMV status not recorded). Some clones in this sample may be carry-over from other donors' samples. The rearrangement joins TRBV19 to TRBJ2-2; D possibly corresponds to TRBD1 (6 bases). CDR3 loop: CASSMLGQSGELFF. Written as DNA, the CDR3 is TGTGCCAGTAGTATGCTTGGACAGTCCGGGGAGCTGTTTTTT.